This T cell receptor beta chain stems from a study of T-cell memory formation after mild COVID-19 (dated by TCRdb to the early 2020s). Concerning the study at large: TCR sequence clusters from the two donors were largely donor specific. The cohort was made up of two young adult volunteers, one female and one male, who were previously healthy. In two donors, T-cell clones that expanded and contracted after mild COVID-19 were followed by sequencing TCRalpha and TCRbeta repertoires longitudinally.

PBMCs were isolated by Ficoll-Paque density gradient centrifugation. The instrument given in TCRdb is Illumina NovaSeq 6000. TCRalpha and TCRbeta cDNA libraries were constructed by 5'RACE with constant-segment primers, with sample barcodes and unique molecular identifiers being introduced. RNA was extracted from every sample with Trizol reagent. Libraries were amplified in two PCR steps, with a second sample barcode and Illumina TruSeq adapters added in the second step. Sequencing of libraries was performed on an Illumina NovaSeq with 2 x 150 bp paired-end reads. From the authors' description of their analysis: Demultiplexing of reads and collapsing into UMI-guided consensus sequences were performed with migec v1.2.7. Using mixcr v2.1.11, UMI consensuses were aligned to TRA and TRB V and J templates and then assembled into clonotypes. Clonotypes were classified as expanded or contracted when called significant by both edgeR and NoisET, with noise models trained on biological replicates. For edgeR calls, the thresholds were a false discovery rate-adjusted p below 0.01 and a log2 fold-change of 1. As an exploratory analysis of dynamics, max-normalized trajectories of the 1000 most abundant clonotypes were examined with PCA combined with hierarchical clustering. Separately sequenced CD4+ and CD8+ repertoires were used to assign the CD4 or CD8 phenotype of responding clones. TCRdb trimmed the raw reads at Q25, called clones with MiXCR and kept productive beta chains. Rows are unified per CDR3 protein, each entry keeping the most common DNA and genes. These V and J calls originate from TCRdb's pipeline instead of the authors' own analysis. For this sample the table gives under 250,000 distinct CDR3 sequences, of which 15% were detected only once. The ten largest make up 2% to 2.5% of the sample.

Overall study outcomes, separate from this receptor: Balanced CD4/CD8 phenotypes were observed for clones contracting from day 15 to 85, whereas a bias towards CD4+ was observed for a second wave of clones expanding from day 15 to 37. Only two mild cases were covered by the study, and larger cohorts that include severe cases with pre-infection samples were considered necessary. Some responding clones were found in pre-infection memory, which suggests that pre-existing cross-reactive memory T cells took part in the SARS-CoV-2 response. Contracting CD4+ clones were located mainly in the CM and EM memory subsets, whereas CD8+ clones were found to be enriched in EMRA. SARS-CoV-2 specificity was not confirmed for the second-wave clones peaking on day 37.

The CDR3 goes from the cysteine to the phenylalanine over 17 residues. Only the CDR3 region is kept as DNA, spanning 51 bases read in frame from base 1. Relative to germline, V is missing 5 bases and J is missing 0 bases, with 4 bases of the junction outside any gene match. The germline V gene specifies KGHDR as CDR1 and SFDVKD as CDR2. Regarding this clonotype: There is no known antigen for this receptor. No base quality values were provided; no much bigger clone lies one nucleotide off.

The sample comprised PBMCs or a T cell subset sorted from them (not recorded which). The rearranged chain carries TRBV24-1 and TRBJ1-3, with 12 bases in between that match TRBD1. The clonotype originates from an adult woman who had mild COVID-19 (a few samples of this study predate the infection). The sample titles of this study are shuffled in the database, so cell type and time point are left out; the donor was told from shared clones. CDR3 protein: CATSAGTGGGSGNTIYF. The bases are TGTGCCACCAGTGCCGGGACAGGGGGCGGCTCTGGAAACACCATATATTTT.